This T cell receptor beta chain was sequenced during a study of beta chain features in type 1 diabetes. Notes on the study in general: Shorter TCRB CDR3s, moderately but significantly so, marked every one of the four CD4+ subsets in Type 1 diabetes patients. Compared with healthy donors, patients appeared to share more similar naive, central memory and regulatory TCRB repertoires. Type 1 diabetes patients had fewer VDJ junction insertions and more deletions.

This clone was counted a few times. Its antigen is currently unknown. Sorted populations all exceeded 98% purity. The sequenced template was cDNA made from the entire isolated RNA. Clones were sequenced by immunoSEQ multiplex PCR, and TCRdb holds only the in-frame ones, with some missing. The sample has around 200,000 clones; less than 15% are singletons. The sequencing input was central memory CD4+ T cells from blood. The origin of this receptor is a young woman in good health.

The CDR3 loop is CSVEGQGLNEQFF. The CDR3 DNA reads as TGCAGCGTTGAGGGACAGGGTCTAAATGAGCAGTTCTTC. The J gene is TRBJ2-1, the V gene TRBV29-1; TRBD1 matches at 9 bases. J was trimmed by 7 bases and V by 3 bases; bases with no gene match: 4. The CDR3 runs to 13 residues. Germline values: CDR1 SQVTM, CDR2 ANQGSEA.